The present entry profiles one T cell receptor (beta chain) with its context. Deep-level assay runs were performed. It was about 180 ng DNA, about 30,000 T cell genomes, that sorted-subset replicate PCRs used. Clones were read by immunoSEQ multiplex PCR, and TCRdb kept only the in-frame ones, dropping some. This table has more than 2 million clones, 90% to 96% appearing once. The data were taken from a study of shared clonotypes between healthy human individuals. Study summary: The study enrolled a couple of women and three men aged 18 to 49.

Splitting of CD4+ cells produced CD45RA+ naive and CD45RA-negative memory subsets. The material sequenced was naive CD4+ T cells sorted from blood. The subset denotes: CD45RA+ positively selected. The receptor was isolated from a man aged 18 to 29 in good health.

CDR3 in amino acids: CASSQEPPSNTGELFF. DNA of the CDR3: TGCGCCAGCAGCCAAGAACCCCCTTCGAACACCGGGGAGCTGTTTTTT. The chain uses TRBV4-1 and TRBJ2-2; D gene unclear. This CDR3 contains 16 residues. Trimming left V 0 bases short and J 0 bases short, with 8 bases between. CDR1 and CDR2 from the germline V gene are MGHRA and YSYEKL.